The T cell receptor beta chain under discussion was sequenced for a study of CD8 T cells in ankylosing spondylitis. Broader study findings: Clones that were linked to disease were CD8+ and were relatively rare in peripheral blood. As reported, disease-linked clones showed significant enrichment in matched ankylosing spondylitis synovial fluid. About 8 highly homologous variants made up a TCR beta motif that seemed to typify ankylosing spondylitis blood.

Library preparation for TCR beta used quantitative 5'-RACE with molecular barcodes. TCRdb recomputed calls from the 5' RACE reads with MiXCR, one row per CDR3 protein. The sample has 380,000 or so distinct CDR3 sequences; approximately 22% are singletons. This clonotype has just a few counts. What it recognizes is unknown. Trimming stripped 2 bases from V and 8 bases from J, with 16 bases between. Germline-derived CDR1 and CDR2 are WSHSY and SAAADI. This CDR3 region has 15 residues. This TCR derives from a male donor with ankylosing spondylitis or in good health (not recorded which). The chain combines TRBV10-2 with TRBJ2-1; TRBD2 is a possible D gene (7 bases). Sequenced sample: blood, either unsorted or a sorted T cell fraction (not recorded which). Here the CDR3 DNA reads TGCGCCAGCAGTGAGGTGGGGGGGCCTAAGGATGAGCAGTTCTTC. Amino acid sequence: CASSEVGGPKDEQFF.